What follows are 27 T cell receptor beta chains derived from one specimen sequenced in a study of T cells in Graves' hyperthyroidism and ophthalmopathy. Researchers took RNA transcripts and amplified the TCR beta CDR3 regions from them. HTBI primers drove first-round RT-PCR of the TCR CDR3. TCRdb analysed the multiplex PCR reads with MiXCR anew, one entry per CDR3 protein. The sample lists hundreds of thousands of distinct CDR3 sequences, 15% to 20% seen once, with around 55% in the top ten. Sequencing was done on a sample of blood. All receptors derive from a woman in her sixties with Graves' ophthalmopathy.

Many counts were recorded for this clonotype. This chain links TRBV7-2 with TRBJ2-4; D remains unclear. Trimming took off 5 bases at V and 0 bases at J, with 11 bases between the two ends. Looked up from germline, CDR1 is SGHTA and CDR2 is FQGNSA. The CDR3 runs 15 residues. CDR3 DNA sequence: TGTGCCAGCAGCCTAGGTGGGGTAGCCAAAAACATTCAGTACTTC. This translates into CASSLGGVAKNIQYF. The full variable domain, its missing parts supplied by reference TRBV7-2 and TRBJ2-4, is GAGVSQSPSNKVTEKGKDVELRCDPISGHTALYWYRQSLGQGLEFLIYFQGNSAPDKSGLPSDRFSAERTGGSVSTLTIQRTQQEDSAVYLCASSLGGVAKNIQYFGAGTRLSVL.

This clonotype was counted ten times or more. The V and J genes are TRBV11-1 and TRBJ2-3, with 12 bases that match TRBD2. The germline V gene encodes CDR1 SGHAT and CDR2 FQDESV (reference sequence). This CDR3 contains 17 residues. The V and J ends lost 4 bases and 3 bases, in that order; junction bases with no gene match: 8. This CDR3 is CASSSGATSGRTDTQYF. Written as DNA, the CDR3 is TGTGCCAGCAGCTCCGGGGCGACTAGCGGGAGAACAGATACGCAGTATTTT.

CDR3 in amino acids: CSVEDLGEQYF. For the CDR3, the DNA is TGCAGCGTTGAAGATCTGGGCGAGCAGTACTTC. The genes are TRBV29-1 and TRBJ2-7; D is undetermined. CDR3 length: 11 residues. Trimming cost V 0 bases and J 6 bases, with 6 bases left between them. CDR1 SQVTM and CDR2 ANQGSEA come from the germline V gene.

This clonotype was recorded at least ten times. This chain joins TRBV7-2 and TRBJ2-7, with 9 nucleotides matching TRBD1. V was pared by 4 bases and J by 0 bases, with 7 bases of the junction left unmatched. The CDR3 runs 16 residues. Germline V gene lookup returns CDR1 SGHTA and CDR2 FQGNSA. CDR3 sequence reads: CASSSGTGLPSYEQYF. The CDR3 DNA is TGTGCCAGCAGCTCCGGGACAGGGCTCCCCTCCTACGAGCAGTACTTC.

This clonotype has ten or more counts. The V call is TRBV12-3 or TRBV12-4, the J call TRBJ1-4; D gene unclear. The CDR3 consists of 14 residues. V lost 8 bases to trimming and J lost 5 bases, with 15 bases between them. The CDR3 loop is CASALGMGNEKLFF. The CDR3 nucleotides are TGTGCCAGCGCGCTGGGAATGGGGAATGAAAAACTGTTTTTT.

This clonotype was detected ten times or more. The CDR3 sequence is CASSLGGDTEAFF. DNA of the CDR3: TGCGCCAGCAGCTTGGGCGGTGACACTGAAGCTTTCTTT. V gene TRBV5-1 combines with J gene TRBJ1-1; no reliable D call. This CDR3 spans 13 amino acids. Per germline, CDR1 SGHRS and CDR2 YFSETQ. Trimming took 0 bases from V and 3 from J, leaving 6 bases between them. The full variable domain, its missing parts supplied by reference TRBV5-1 and TRBJ1-1, is KAGVTQTPRYLIKTRGQQVTLSCSPISGHRSVSWYQQTPGQGLQFLFEYFSETQRNKGNFPGRFSGRQFSNSRSEMNVSTLELGDSALYLCASSLGGDTEAFFGQGTRLTVV.

In regard to this clonotype: The junction differs from germline at one of its ends, possibly a read error. The chain employs TRBV10-1 and TRBJ2-1; TRBD2 is a possible D gene (5 bases). CDR3 length equals 12 residues. CDR1 is WNHNN and CDR2 is SYGVQD in the germline V gene (reference sequence). CDR3 DNA: TGTGCCAGCAGATACCGGGGTGATGAGCAGTTCTTC. Protein: CASRYRGDEQFF.

This clonotype was recorded at least ten times. The chain carries TRBV5-1 and TRBJ2-1; 7 positions match TRBD2. CDR1 is SGHRS and CDR2 is YFSETQ in the germline V gene. The CDR3 is made up of 15 amino acids. The V and J ends lost 2 bases and 8 bases, in that order; junction bases with no gene match: 10. CDR3 loop: CASSFDGGSIDEQFF. DNA of the CDR3: TGCGCCAGCAGCTTCGATGGCGGGAGTATCGATGAGCAGTTCTTC.

This clonotype has a count of ten or more. The rearrangement uses TRBV28 and TRBJ2-5, with D unresolved. From germline, CDR1 is MDHEN and CDR2 SYDVKM. This CDR3 is built from 13 residues. V dropped 6 bases and J dropped 3 bases, with 11 bases sitting between them. The CDR3 DNA sequence: TGTGCCAGCAGCCCGGATAAGGAAGAGACCCAGTACTTC. Translated, it gives CASSPDKEETQYF.

This clonotype was picked up many times. This chain uses TRBV20-1 with TRBJ1-3; unclear D gene. Per germline, CDR1 DFQATT and CDR2 SNEGSKA (reference sequence). V gave up 4 bases and J gave up 8 bases, with 18 bases separating them. This CDR3 comprises 14 residues. DNA for the CDR3: TGCAGTGCTAAGAAGGGTGCAGGAGGAGACACCATATATTTT. Translation: CSAKKGAGGDTIYF.

This clonotype has at least ten counts. The J gene is TRBJ2-2, the V gene TRBV5-1; 7 bases are a match to TRBD1. V lost 2 bases, J lost 5 bases, and 3 bases stayed unmatched. Germline CDR1 reads SGHRS; CDR2 reads YFSETQ. This CDR3 region has 14 residues. This CDR3 reads CASSFQGETGELFF. The CDR3 nucleotides are TGCGCCAGCAGCTTCCAGGGGGAAACCGGGGAGCTGTTTTTT.

CDR3 loop: CASSEPLASSYEQYF. The CDR3 DNA is TGTGCCAGCAGTGAACCCCTAGCAAGCTCCTACGAGCAGTACTTC. The rearrangement links TRBV6-1 to TRBJ2-7; TRBD2 might be the D (5 bases). V lost 2 bases and J lost 0, with 11 bases in between. CDR1 and CDR2 (germline): MNHNS, SASEGT. The CDR3 is 15 residues long.

This chain links TRBV29-1 with TRBJ2-3; D is perhaps TRBD2 (5 bases). Trimming took 7 bases from V and 1 from J, leaving 15 bases between them. The CDR3 runs to 14 residues. Germline values: CDR1 SQVTM, CDR2 ANQGSEA. CDR3 nucleotides: TGCAGCGCTGAGGGCCTAACCGGCACAGATACGCAGTATTTT. This translates into CSAEGLTGTDTQYF.

The CDR3 DNA sequence: TGCAGTGCTAGAGACTTCCGAAATAACTACGAGCAGTACTTC. Protein: CSARDFRNNYEQYF. The genes are TRBV20-1 and TRBJ2-7; D unclear. CDR1 is DFQATT and CDR2 is SNEGSKA in the germline V gene (reference sequence). The V gene lost 0 bases and the J gene lost 3 bases, with 12 bases spanning the gap. CDR3 length: 14 residues.

This clonotype has only one observation. This likely comes from a read error, as the CDR3 has no conserved phenylalanine or tryptophan at its end. The chain joins TRBV6-1 to TRBJ2-6; TRBD1 matches at 7 bases. In germline, CDR1 is MNHNS, CDR2 SASEGT. This CDR3 comprises 17 residues. The V gene end was trimmed by 6 bases and the J gene end by 4 bases; junction bases not matched to a gene: 12. In DNA, the CDR3 is TGTGCCAGCAGAACCGGGACAGCAGTTGGCGGGGCCAACGTCCTGACTCTC. Its translation is CASRTGTAVGGANVLTL.

Many counts were recorded for this clonotype. The gene calls are TRBV10-3 and TRBJ2-3; D is ambiguous. Germline V gene sequence: CDR1 ENHRY, CDR2 SYGVKD. V was pared by 6 bases and J by 4 bases, with 14 bases between. The CDR3 is 14 amino acids. CDR3 coding DNA: TGTGCCATCAGGAACCCAGAGAGCTCAGATACGCAGTATTTT. Its translation: CAIRNPESSDTQYF.

This clonotype was detected only once. This chain connects TRBV5-5 to TRBJ2-5, with 8 bases aligning to TRBD1. The CDR3 totals 14 residues. V trimming: 4 bases; J trimming: 5 bases; junction bases outside the gene matches: 7. Germline V gene data show CDR1 as SGHKS and CDR2 as YYEKEE (reference sequence). The CDR3 DNA reads TGTGCCAGCAGCCCGCTTACAGGGGGGGAGACCCAGTACTTC. Protein sequence: CASSPLTGGETQYF.

This clonotype was detected many times. The J gene is TRBJ1-6, the V gene TRBV12-3 or TRBV12-4; D not certain. Trimming left V 1 base short and J 0 bases short, with 4 bases between. This CDR3 is built from 15 residues. The CDR3 here is CASSLVGSYNSPLHF. CDR3 DNA: TGTGCCAGCAGTTTAGTAGGCTCCTATAATTCACCCCTCCACTTT.

This clonotype was counted ten times or more. This chain links TRBV5-6 with TRBJ2-7; either TRBD1 or TRBD2 may fit D (6 bases each). CDR1 and CDR2 (germline): SGHDT, YYEEEE. The CDR3 covers 14 residues. With 7 bases removed from V and 0 bases from J, the gap between germline ends came to 14 bases. CDR3 in DNA: TGTGCCAGCTATTTGAAGGGGGGCTCCTACGAGCAGTACTTC. This gives the protein CASYLKGGSYEQYF.

The chain links TRBV7-3 to TRBJ1-4; tentative D call: TRBD1 (5 bases). Germline V gene sequence: CDR1 SGHTA, CDR2 FQGTGA. CDR3 length: 13 amino acids. The V end was cut by 8 bases, the J end by 8 bases, with 15 bases between. The CDR3 bases are TGTGCCAGCTCTGTAGCCTGGGGGGAAAAACTGTTTTTT. Protein product: CASSVAWGEKLFF.

The J gene is TRBJ1-2, the V gene TRBV20-1, with 10 positions matching TRBD1. This CDR3 contains 14 residues. V dropped 4 bases and J dropped 1; count of bases not matched to a gene: 3. CDR1 and CDR2 (germline): DFQATT, SNEGSKA (reference sequence). CDR3 bases: TGCAGTGCTAAACGGACAGGGGGTAACTATGGCTACACCTTC. The encoded protein is CSAKRTGGNYGYTF.

In its sample, this clonotype was seen many times. The chain carries TRBV7-2 and TRBJ2-1, with unresolved D. V was shortened by 4 bases and J by 7 bases, with 11 bases between the two germline ends. In germline, CDR1 is SGHTA, CDR2 FQGNSA. CDR3 length equals 13 residues. The CDR3: CASSSSAGNEQFF. CDR3 DNA sequence: TGTGCCAGCAGCTCCTCGGCCGGGAATGAGCAGTTCTTC.

This chain joins TRBV4-3 and TRBJ2-3; possible D gene TRBD2, 5 bases. CDR1 is LGHNA and CDR2 is YSLEER in the germline V gene. The CDR3 has 16 amino acids. The germline V and J ends were trimmed by 0 bases and 6 bases, with 16 bases remaining between them. The DNA for the CDR3 is TGCGCCAGCAGCCAAGAAGGCGGGTCGCGCGGGGATACGCAGTATTTT. Translating gives CASSQEGGSRGDTQYF.

This clonotype was counted many times. The chain employs TRBV6-1 and TRBJ1-1; D is perhaps TRBD1 (5 bases). The CDR3 is 14 residues long. Trimming took off 6 bases at V and 1 base at J, with 12 bases between the two ends. The germline gives CDR1 MNHNS, CDR2 SASEGT. CDR3 nucleotide sequence: TGTGCCAGCAGGTCAGGGTCGGCGAACACTGAAGCTTTCTTT. This encodes CASRSGSANTEAFF.

This clonotype has a count of ten or more. This sequence joins TRBV5-1 and TRBJ1-1, with D uncertain. The V gene's germline CDR1 is SGHRS and CDR2 YFSETQ. Trimming left V 3 bases short and J 0 bases short, with 15 bases between. CDR3 length: 16 amino acids. The CDR3 protein is CASSSQGPPVNTEAFF. DNA for the CDR3: TGCGCCAGCAGCTCCCAAGGGCCTCCCGTGAACACTGAAGCTTTCTTT.

This clonotype was observed many times. The rearrangement uses TRBV7-2 and TRBJ2-3; 10 bases agree with TRBD2. CDR1 is SGHTA and CDR2 is FQGNSA in the germline V gene. V trimming: 6 bases; J trimming: 2 bases; junction bases outside the gene matches: 5. The CDR3 loop spans 15 amino acids. CDR3 loop: CASSITSGATDTQYF. The CDR3 coding sequence is TGTGCCAGCAGTATTACTAGCGGGGCCACAGATACGCAGTATTTT.

This clonotype was counted at least ten times. The chain links TRBV2 to TRBJ2-5; 11 nucleotides match TRBD2. The CDR3 contains 14 residues. With V trimmed by 2 bases and J by 4 bases, 0 bases remained unmatched. Germline loops: CDR1 SNHLY, CDR2 FYNNEI. DNA of the CDR3: TGTGCCAGCAGTGAACTAGCGGGGGGAGAGACCCAGTACTTC. This codes for CASSELAGGETQYF.